Listed below are T cell receptor beta chains from one sample, sequenced in a study of CD8 T cells in Susac syndrome. A single record per CDR3 protein comes from TCRdb applying MiXCR to the immunoSEQ multiplex PCR reads. The repertoire holds roughly 140,000 distinct CDR3 sequences, with 90% to 97% as singletons. The material sequenced was CD4+ T cells from PBMCs. These TCRs come from a human donor with Susac syndrome. CDR3s include the opening cysteine and the closing phenylalanine or tryptophan. Each record gives: J gene, V gene, D gene, CDR3 DNA, CDR3 protein. D genes are given only for firm matches.

>TRBJ1-2|TRBV5-1|TRBD1
TGCGCCAGCAGCCTGAATCCGTCCCCAGGGGGCTCTGGCTACACCTTC
CASSLNPSPGGSGYTF
>TRBJ1-5|TRBV29-1|.
TGCAGCGTTGGGATTGAAGGGGTGGATCAGCCCCAGCATTTT
CSVGIEGVDQPQHF
>TRBJ2-7|TRBV5-5|TRBD2
TGTGCCAGCAGCCTGACCCGGCCTAGCGGAGCCTACGAGCAGTACTTC
CASSLTRPSGAYEQYF
>TRBJ2-3|TRBV2|.
TGTGCCAGCAGTGGGGGCGCTAGCACAGATACGCAGTATTTT
CASSGGASTDTQYF
>TRBJ2-5|TRBV11-2|TRBD1
TGTGCCAGCAGCCAGGGGGTAAGGGAGACCCAGTACTTC
CASSQGVRETQYF
>TRBJ2-5|TRBV29-1|.
TGCAGCGTTGGGAGTGGAGTGAGGTGGGAGACCCAGTACTTC
CSVGSGVRWETQYF
>TRBJ2-7|TRBV18|.
TGTGCCAGCTCTCGTTCCTACGAGCAGTACTTC
CASSRSYEQYF
>TRBJ1-2|TRBV7-2|TRBD1
TGTGCCAGCAGCTTAGACAGGGGGCGTTATGGCTACACCTTC
CASSLDRGRYGYTF
>TRBJ2-2|TRBV20-1|.
TGCAGTGCCCGGGCTAGGACGGTGAACACCGGGGAGCTGTTTTTT
CSARARTVNTGELFF
>TRBJ1-1|TRBV3-1|.
TGTGCCAGCAGCCAAGACCAAGTACCAGGCACTGAAGCTTTCTTT
CASSQDQVPGTEAFF
>TRBJ2-1|TRBV24-1|.
TGTGCCACCAGTGCGGGCCTTCGGAGCAACAATGAGCAGTTCTTC
CATSAGLRSNNEQFF
>TRBJ2-2|TRBV25-1|.
TGTGCCAGCAGTCCCCCTTTAGGGGAGCTGTTTTTT
CASSPPLGELFF
>TRBJ2-2|TRBV4-1|.
TGCGCCAGCAGCCAAGATCGGATAGGGGAGCTGTTTTTT
CASSQDRIGELFF
>TRBJ2-5|TRBV9|.
TGTGCCAGCAGCGTCAGCTCGACAGGCCAAGAGACCCAGTACTTC
CASSVSSTGQETQYF